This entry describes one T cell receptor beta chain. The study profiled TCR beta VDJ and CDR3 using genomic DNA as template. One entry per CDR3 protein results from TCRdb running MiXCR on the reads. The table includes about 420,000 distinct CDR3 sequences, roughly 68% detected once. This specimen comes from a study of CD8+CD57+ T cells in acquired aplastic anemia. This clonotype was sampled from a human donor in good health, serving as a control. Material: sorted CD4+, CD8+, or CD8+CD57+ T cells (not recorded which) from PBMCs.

In DNA form, the CDR3 reads TGCGCCAGCCGGACGGGTAGCAAGCAGGCCCAGCATTTT. Encoded protein: CASRTGSKQAQHF. The chain links TRBV5-1 to TRBJ1-5; D call uncertain. The V and J ends lost 7 bases and 11 bases respectively, with 19 bases between them. CDR1 SGHRS and CDR2 YFSETQ come from the germline V gene. The CDR3 has 13 residues.